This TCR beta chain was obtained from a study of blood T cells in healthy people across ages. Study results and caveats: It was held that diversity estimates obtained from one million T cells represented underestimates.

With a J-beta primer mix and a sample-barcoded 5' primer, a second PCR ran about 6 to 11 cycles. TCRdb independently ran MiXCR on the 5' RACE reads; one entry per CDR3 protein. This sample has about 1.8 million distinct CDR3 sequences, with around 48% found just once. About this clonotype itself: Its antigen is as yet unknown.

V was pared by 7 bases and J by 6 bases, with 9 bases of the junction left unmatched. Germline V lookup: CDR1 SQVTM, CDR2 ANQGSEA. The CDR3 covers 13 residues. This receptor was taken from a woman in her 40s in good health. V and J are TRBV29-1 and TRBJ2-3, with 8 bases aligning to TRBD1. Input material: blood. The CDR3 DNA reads TGCAGCGCACCGGACAGGGCGGTGGATACGCAGTATTTT. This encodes CSAPDRAVDTQYF.